The 11 T cell receptor beta chains below were found in one sample sequenced in a study of blood T cell repertoires in COVID-19. Measured with immunoSEQ multiplex PCR; TCRdb has only the in-frame clones, and not every one. The table shows under 50,000 clones, with more than 70% occurring only once. The source material was peripheral blood. All receptors come from a man aged 50 to 59 with active COVID-19.

This sequence joins TRBV3-1 (or the pseudogene TRBV3-2) and TRBJ2-5; perhaps TRBD2 as D (6 bases). Germline V gene sequence: CDR1 LGHDT, CDR2 YNNKEL (reference sequence). The CDR3 extends over 15 amino acids. V was pared by 0 bases and J by 3 bases, with 11 bases between. In DNA, the CDR3 is TGTGCCAGCAGCCAAGAACGCGCTAGCGAAGAGACCCAGTACTTC. As protein: CASSQERASEETQYF.

The chain combines TRBV5-1 with TRBJ2-7; TRBD1 aligns across 9 bases. The V segment lost 0 bases and the J segment 6 bases; nucleotides outside the gene matches: 4. The CDR3 extends over 14 amino acids. Germline V lookup: CDR1 SGHRS, CDR2 YFSETQ. The CDR3 DNA is TGCGCCAGCAGCTTGGGTGACAGGGGGTCCGAGCAGTACTTC. Protein product: CASSLGDRGSEQYF.

The chain recombines TRBV7-2 with TRBJ2-1; 8 nucleotides agree with TRBD2. From germline, CDR1 is SGHTA and CDR2 FQGNSA. V lost 1 base to trimming and J lost 9 bases; unmatched junction nucleotides: 8. The length of the CDR3 is 15 residues. Here the CDR3 DNA reads TGTGCCAGCAGCTTAGAGGCGCGGGGGGCGGGTGAGCAGTTCTTC. Translation gives CASSLEARGAGEQFF.

The chain links TRBV18 to TRBJ1-3, with 11 bases fitting TRBD1. Germline assignment: CDR1 KGHSH and CDR2 LQKENI. The CDR3 is 16 amino acids. Germline trimming cut 5 bases from V and 3 bases from J; bases unmatched to any gene: 6. DNA of the CDR3: TGTGCCAGCTCATTTCGGACAGGGGGCAGTGGAAACACCATATATTTT. This sequence encodes CASSFRTGGSGNTIYF.

The rearrangement joins TRBV5-5 to TRBJ2-2, with TRBD1 matching 9 bases. The V segment lost 4 bases and the J segment 6 bases; nucleotides outside the gene matches: 16. This CDR3 is built from 18 residues. Looked up from germline, CDR1 is SGHKS and CDR2 is YYEKEE (reference sequence). Here the CDR3 DNA reads TGTGCCAGCAGCAAGGGACAGGGAGGCCTTTTAAGTCCCGGGGAGCTGTTTTTT. The encoded protein is CASSKGQGGLLSPGELFF.

The CDR3 sequence: CASRLDRVNTEAFF. The CDR3 coding sequence is TGTGCCAGCAGGCTGGACAGGGTGAACACTGAAGCTTTCTTT. J is TRBJ1-1 and V is TRBV7-3, with TRBD1 identical over 8 bases. The CDR3 runs to 14 residues. CDR1 and CDR2 (germline): SGHTA, FQGTGA. V was clipped by 6 bases and J by 0 bases; unmatched bases: 3.

The chain links TRBV2 to TRBJ1-4; D is perhaps TRBD1 (6 bases). The CDR3 consists of 14 residues. CDR1 and CDR2 from the germline V gene are SNHLY and FYNNEI. Trimming took 3 bases from V and 4 from J, leaving 9 bases between them. Written as DNA, the CDR3 is TGTGCCAGCAGTGACAGGGACATTAATGAAAAACTGTTTTTT. This gives the protein CASSDRDINEKLFF. Together with reference TRBV2 and TRBJ1-4, the CDR3 gives the full variable domain: EPEVTQTPSHQVTQMGQEVILRCVPISNHLYFYWYRQILGQKVEFLVSFYNNEISEKSEIFDDQFSVERPDGSNFTLKIRSTKLEDSAMYFCASSDRDINEKLFFGSGTQLSVL.

The genes are TRBV7-2 and TRBJ1-5; D may be TRBD1 (6 bases). V shed 4 bases and J shed 4 bases, with 11 bases lying between them. Germline V gene lookup returns CDR1 SGHTA and CDR2 FQGNSA. The CDR3 loop spans 14 amino acids. CDR3 amino acids: CASSSTGINQPQHF. The CDR3 DNA follows: TGTGCCAGCAGCTCCACAGGGATAAATCAGCCCCAGCATTTT. Filled out from reference TRBV7-2 and TRBJ1-5, the complete variable domain reads GAGVSQSPSNKVTEKGKDVELRCDPISGHTALYWYRQSLGQGLEFLIYFQGNSAPDKSGLPSDRFSAERTGGSVSTLTIQRTQQEDSAVYLCASSSTGINQPQHFGDGTRLSIL.

This clone was seen more than once but under ten times. The rearrangement uses TRBV9 and TRBJ2-1; tentative D call: TRBD2 (6 bases). Germline CDR1 and CDR2: SGDLS and YYNGEE. Trimming stripped 0 bases from V and 1 base from J, with 8 bases between. The CDR3 runs 15 residues. CDR3 coding DNA: TGTGCCAGCAGCGTAGACGGGGGTTCCTACAATGAGCAGTTCTTC. Translated, it gives CASSVDGGSYNEQFF.

The chain employs TRBV6-5 and TRBJ1-2; D not certain. Germline V gene data show CDR1 as MNHEY and CDR2 as SVGAGI. Trimming took 0 bases from V and 5 from J, leaving 7 bases between them. The CDR3 contains 13 residues. The DNA for the CDR3 is TGTGCCAGCAGTTACTCGTCCAGATATGGCTACACCTTC. Translated, it gives CASSYSSRYGYTF.

This chain links TRBV12-2 with TRBJ1-5; TRBD1 reflects the table's D call only, with no check against the DNA. TRBV12-2 is shown as a pseudogene. The CDR3 totals 13 residues. The CDR3 nucleotides read TGTGCAAGTCGTCCAGGGCGGAATCAGCCCCAGCATTTT. It yields the protein CASRPGRNQPQHF.